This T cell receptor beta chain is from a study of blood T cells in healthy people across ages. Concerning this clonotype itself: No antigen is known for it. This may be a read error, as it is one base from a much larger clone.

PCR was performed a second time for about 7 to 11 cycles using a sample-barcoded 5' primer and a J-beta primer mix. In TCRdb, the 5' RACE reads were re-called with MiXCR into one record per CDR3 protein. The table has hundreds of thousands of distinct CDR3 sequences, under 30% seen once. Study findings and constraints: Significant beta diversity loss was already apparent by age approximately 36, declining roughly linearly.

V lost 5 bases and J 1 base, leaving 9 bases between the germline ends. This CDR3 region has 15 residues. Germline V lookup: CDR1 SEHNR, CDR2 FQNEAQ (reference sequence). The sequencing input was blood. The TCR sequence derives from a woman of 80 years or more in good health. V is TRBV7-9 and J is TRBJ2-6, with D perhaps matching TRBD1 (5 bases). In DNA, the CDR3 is TGTGCCAGCAGCGCCAGGGCTTCTGGGGCCAACGTCCTGACTTTC. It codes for CASSARASGANVLTF.